The clone carrying this T cell receptor (beta chain) turned up a few times. These data belong to a study of blood T cell repertoires in COVID-19. Germline CDR1 KGHDR, CDR2 SFDVKD. CDR3 length equals 16 residues. The germline V and J ends were trimmed by 3 bases and 3 bases, with 16 bases remaining between them. As handled by the study authors: By means of reference gene primer amplification, nucleated cell counts were estimated. Sequenced by immunoSEQ multiplex PCR; TCRdb stores in-frame clones only, minus some. That table gives V, J and clone size, and the DNA gave D and trimming. The sample lists 280,000 or so clones, 83% seen once, with around a tenth in the top ten.

This chain links TRBV24-1 with TRBJ1-1; tentatively, D is TRBD1 (5 bases). Material: peripheral blood. This sequence originates from a woman between 50 and 59 years old who had recovered from COVID-19. The CDR3 sequence: CATSDTDSGRYTEAFF. CDR3 nucleotide sequence: TGTGCCACCAGTGATACCGACAGCGGGCGGTACACTGAAGCTTTCTTT.